A single sample is the source of the 19 T cell receptor beta chains below, sequenced in a study of identical twins. TCRdb re-called the 5' RACE reads through MiXCR, storing one row per CDR3 protein. The sample carries some 900,000 distinct CDR3 sequences, 9% to 15% recorded once. The sample was also linked to a second study, of yellow fever vaccine responses in identical twins.

Source material: PBMCs. The receptors here all came from a woman aged 18-35 years in good health.

The CDR3 nucleotides read TGTGCCAGCAGCCAAGGTCTCCGGGTCCCCTACGAGCAGTACTTC. Encoded protein: CASSQGLRVPYEQYF. The rearrangement links TRBV14 to TRBJ2-7; D unresolved. This CDR3 has 15 residues. V was clipped by 1 base and J by 2 bases, with 12 bases between them. From germline, CDR1 is SGHDN and CDR2 FVKESK. The full variable domain, rest sourced from reference TRBV14 and TRBJ2-7, is EAGVTQFPSHSVIEKGQTVTLRCDPISGHDNLYWYRRVMGKEIKFLLHFVKESKQDESGMPNNRFLAERTGGTYSTLKVQPAELEDSGVYFCASSQGLRVPYEQYFGPGTRLTVT.

This clonotype was seen a handful of times. The V gene is TRBV5-1, the J gene TRBJ2-1; the D gene is possibly TRBD2 (5 bases). Trimming stripped 1 base from V and 5 bases from J, with 16 bases between. The CDR3 loop spans 16 amino acids. The V gene's germline CDR1 is SGHRS and CDR2 YFSETQ. The CDR3 nucleotides are TGCGCCAGCAGCTTGAGGATCCGCTGGGGAGACAATGAGCAGTTCTTC. It encodes CASSLRIRWGDNEQFF.

A few counts support this clonotype. The V call is TRBV5-1, the J call TRBJ1-1, with D perhaps matching TRBD1 (6 bases). Trimming took 5 bases from V and 7 from J, leaving 21 bases between them. The length of the CDR3 is 15 residues. Germline lookup yields CDR1 SGHRS and CDR2 YFSETQ. Here the CDR3 reads CASSWDTYSPYEAFF. CDR3 nucleotide sequence: TGCGCCAGCAGTTGGGACACTTATTCACCTTATGAAGCTTTCTTT.

The sample holds a few counts of this clonotype. The chain links TRBV14 to TRBJ2-1; D is unresolved. V was clipped by 0 bases and J by 0 bases, with 12 bases between them. The CDR3 has 17 amino acids. Germline V gene data show CDR1 as SGHDN and CDR2 as FVKESK. The CDR3 protein is CASSQELAQISYNEQFF. In nucleotides, the CDR3 is TGTGCCAGCAGCCAAGAATTAGCCCAGATCTCCTACAATGAGCAGTTCTTC.

This clonotype occurred a few times. The chain couples TRBV27 to TRBJ2-7; 7 nucleotides line up with TRBD2. Trimming took 6 bases from V and 6 from J; bases not matched to a gene: 11. Per germline, CDR1 MNHEY and CDR2 SMNVEV (reference sequence). This CDR3 spans 14 amino acids. The CDR3 DNA reads TGTGCCAGCAGCCCACCGGGCGGGAGTTTCGAGCAGTACTTC. Translating gives CASSPPGGSFEQYF.

This clonotype was seen only a few times. This chain connects TRBV5-1 to TRBJ2-3, with D possibly matching TRBD2 (6 bases). From germline, CDR1 is SGHRS and CDR2 YFSETQ. V lost 4 bases and J lost 0, with 15 bases in between. This CDR3 is built from 16 residues. As DNA, the CDR3 is TGCGCCAGCAGCCCAGAGACTAGTGGGAGCACAGATACGCAGTATTTT. This encodes CASSPETSGSTDTQYF.

The rearrangement joins TRBV7-6 to TRBJ2-3, with D hard to call. V lost 5 bases, J lost 3 bases, and 12 bases lay in between. The germline V gene has CDR1 SGHVS and CDR2 FNYEAQ. The CDR3 has 14 amino acids. The CDR3 loop is CASSQLEMTDTQYF. The CDR3 DNA reads TGTGCCAGCAGCCAGCTAGAAATGACAGATACGCAGTATTTT.

The chain uses TRBV5-1 and TRBJ1-5; D uncertain. CDR1 SGHRS and CDR2 YFSETQ come from the germline V gene. The V gene lost 4 bases and the J gene lost 2 bases, with 19 bases spanning the gap. The CDR3 totals 17 residues. CDR3 coding DNA: TGCGCCAGCAGCCCAAGGCCCGGCAGGCCCTGCAATCAGCCCCAGCATTTT. It translates to CASSPRPGRPCNQPQHF.

The chain employs TRBV14 and TRBJ2-7; 9 bases are shared with TRBD1. The germline CDR1 and CDR2 sequences are SGHDN and FVKESK. The CDR3 has 14 residues. The junction had 11 bases not matched to a gene; V was cut back by 7 bases and J by 7 bases. This CDR3 reads CASNHHGQGREQYF. The CDR3 DNA sequence: TGTGCCAGCAACCACCATGGACAGGGGAGAGAGCAGTACTTC.

The chain couples TRBV21-1 to TRBJ2-5. TRBV21-1 is tagged as a pseudogene. The CDR3 is 15 amino acids. The CDR3, as DNA: TGTGCCAGCAGCAAAGGTTTTGGCCCCCAAGAGACCCAGTACTTC. Translation gives CASSKGFGPQETQYF.

The sample holds a few counts of this clonotype. The V and J genes are TRBV20-1 and TRBJ2-1, with a possible D match to TRBD2 (7 bases). The germline V gene has CDR1 DFQATT and CDR2 SNEGSKA (reference sequence). CDR3 size: 15 residues. Trimming cost V 1 base and J 5 bases, with 15 bases left between them. DNA for the CDR3: TGCAGTGCTAGAGTGCGGGGGCGGCGGAACAATGAGCAGTTCTTC. It yields the protein CSARVRGRRNNEQFF.

This clonotype was found many times. The rearrangement links TRBV3-1 to TRBJ1-2; D ambiguous. Trimming shortened V by 0 bases and J by 0 bases, and 5 bases separated the two germline ends. Per the germline V gene, CDR1 is LGHDT and CDR2 is YNNKEL (reference sequence). The CDR3 runs to 14 residues. The CDR3 nucleotides read TGTGCCAGCAGCCAAGACTTAGCTAACTATGGCTACACCTTC. This translates into CASSQDLANYGYTF. Full variable domain (rest looked up from reference TRBV3-1 and TRBJ1-2): DTAVSQTPKYLVTQMGNDKSIKCEQNLGHDTMYWYKQDSKKFLKIMFSYNNKELIINETVPNRFSPKSPDKAHLNLHINSLELGDSAVYFCASSQDLANYGYTFGSGTRLTVV.

This chain uses TRBV27 with TRBJ1-1; D ambiguous. Trimming took 7 bases from V and 1 from J, leaving 13 bases between them. This CDR3 has 14 amino acids. The germline V gene encodes CDR1 MNHEY and CDR2 SMNVEV (reference sequence). CDR3 coding DNA: TGTGCCAGCACCCTGAGATACGGGAACACTGAAGCTTTCTTT. Translation gives CASTLRYGNTEAFF.

This clonotype has just a few counts. This chain uses TRBV10-3 with TRBJ1-2, with a possible D match to TRBD1 (5 bases). Looked up from germline, CDR1 is ENHRY and CDR2 is SYGVKD. The CDR3 is made up of 12 amino acids. V dropped 8 bases and J dropped 4 bases, with 11 bases sitting between them. The CDR3 protein is CAIASQGYGYTF. CDR3 coding DNA: TGTGCCATCGCAAGCCAGGGCTATGGCTACACCTTC.

The chain employs TRBV10-1 and TRBJ2-2, with D perhaps matching TRBD1 (6 bases). Trimming left V 7 bases short and J 1 base short, with 13 bases between. This CDR3 has 15 amino acids. The germline gives CDR1 WNHNN, CDR2 SYGVQD (reference sequence). The chain's CDR3 is CASMMGALNTGELFF. CDR3 in DNA: TGCGCCAGCATGATGGGGGCCCTGAACACCGGGGAGCTGTTTTTT.

The chain carries TRBV7-9 and TRBJ1-5; no clear D gene. Looked up from germline, CDR1 is SEHNR and CDR2 is FQNEAQ (reference sequence). V lost 2 bases and J lost 9, with 8 bases in between. This CDR3 has 12 residues. The CDR3 reads CASSLNKGPQHF. The CDR3 coding sequence is TGTGCCAGCAGCTTAAATAAGGGGCCCCAGCATTTT.

The chain recombines TRBV3-1 with TRBJ2-3, with D unresolved. The CDR3 has 12 amino acids. Germline V gene data show CDR1 as LGHDT and CDR2 as YNNKEL (reference sequence). The V gene lost 8 bases and the J gene lost 5 bases, with 11 bases spanning the gap. The CDR3 sequence: CASGWGGDTQYF. CDR3 nucleotide sequence: TGTGCCAGCGGCTGGGGTGGAGATACGCAGTATTTT.

The sample holds a few counts of this clonotype. CDR3 nucleotide sequence: TGCAGTGCTAGTAGGCAAGCGGGAGGGCCGAACACCGGGGAGCTGTTTTTT. Translating gives CSASRQAGGPNTGELFF. The chain joins TRBV20-1 to TRBJ2-2, with 10 bases aligning to TRBD2. The CDR3 loop spans 17 amino acids. Trimming cost V 3 bases and J 0 bases; bases outside gene matches: 7. CDR1 DFQATT and CDR2 SNEGSKA come from the germline V gene (reference sequence).

This clonotype came up many times. This sequence joins TRBV29-1 and TRBJ2-7; the match to TRBD2 covers 11 bases. Germline lookup yields CDR1 SQVTM and CDR2 ANQGSEA. Trimming took 2 bases from V and 7 from J; bases not matched to a gene: 4. The CDR3 is 13 amino acids. CDR3 residues: CSVEWLAGGEQYF. The CDR3 DNA is TGCAGCGTTGAATGGCTAGCGGGAGGTGAGCAGTACTTC.